This T cell receptor beta chain was found in a study of molecular identifiers for immune sequencing clone quantification. The count of this clonotype is one. The antigen remains undetermined. Possible read error: a much larger clone is one base away. This CDR3 contains 14 residues. Trimming removed 5 bases at V and 2 bases at J, with 10 bases between. From germline, CDR1 is MGHDK and CDR2 SYGVNS. Bulk libraries came from a prior protocol with listed TCR primers. TCRdb processed the PCR reads anew with MiXCR; each CDR3 protein has one entry. The table records about 100,000 distinct CDR3 sequences, 36% of them present only once. Study results and caveats: Whereas clones above 20 RNA copies held under 1% of naive-cell molecules, they held over 97% of effector molecules. A single cell's spiked Jurkat TCR RNA was reportedly detectable among one million naive cells.

Source material for naive CD8 libraries was about 19,000 to 1,000,000 sorted cells, with 10%, 30% or 50% RNA. The specimen was naive CD8+ T cells from blood, with Jurkat cell RNA spiked in. The subset is: FACS-sorted CD8+CD4-CCR7+CD45RA+ naive T cells. This clonotype was obtained from a human donor in good health. Some libraries in this study had Jurkat cell RNA spiked in. The chain combines TRBV25-1 with TRBJ1-5, with D possibly being TRBD1 (6 bases). CDR3 in amino acids: CASSIRQGNQPQHF. CDR3 DNA: TGTGCCAGCAGTATCCGACAGGGCAATCAGCCCCAGCATTTT. Supplemented by reference TRBV25-1 and TRBJ1-5, the full variable domain reads EADIYQTPRYLVIGTGKKITLECSQTMGHDKMYWYQQDPGMELHLIHYSYGVNSTEKGDLSSESTVSRIRTEHFPLTLESARPSHTSQYLCASSIRQGNQPQHFGDGTRLSIL.